These 24 T cell receptor beta chains originate from one sample sequenced in a study of blood T cell repertoires in COVID-19. The data were produced by immunoSEQ multiplex PCR, yet TCRdb's version contains in-frame clones alone and is incomplete. The repertoire holds some 200,000 clones, with around 88% as singletons. Specimen: peripheral blood. Every receptor here comes from a man between 18 and 29 years old with active or convalescent COVID-19.

A word on this clone: This same CDR3 is encoded by further DNA sequences in the sample. The V call is TRBV18, the J call TRBJ2-7; 9 nucleotides agree with TRBD1. Germline CDR1 is KGHSH and CDR2 is LQKENI. Trimming at V came to 3 bases and at J to 3 bases, leaving 3 bases not matched to a gene. The CDR3 runs to 14 residues. The CDR3 nucleotides are TGTGCCAGCTCACCGGGACAGGGTTACTACGAGCAGTACTTC. Translated, it gives CASSPGQGYYEQYF.

V and J are TRBV11-2 and TRBJ1-6, with D unclear. The germline gives CDR1 SGHAT, CDR2 FQNNGV. The CDR3 loop spans 15 amino acids. V dropped 7 bases and J dropped 4 bases, with 14 bases sitting between them. The CDR3 DNA follows: TGTGCCAGCACTAGTTCGGTCCAGTATAATTCACCCCTCCACTTT. This translates into CASTSSVQYNSPLHF.

The chain recombines TRBV4-3 with TRBJ1-1; the match to TRBD1 covers 8 bases. CDR3 length: 15 amino acids. J gave up 8 bases and V 4 bases, and 12 bases lay outside the gene matches. The germline V gene encodes CDR1 LGHNA and CDR2 YSLEER. The CDR3 nucleotides read TGCGCCAGCAGCCGAGGGACAGGCTACTACAAAGAAGCTTTCTTT. Amino acids: CASSRGTGYYKEAFF.

In its sample, this clone was seen once. This chain joins TRBV5-5 and TRBJ2-1, with D unresolved. Germline V gives CDR1 SGHKS, CDR2 YYEKEE (reference sequence). CDR3 length equals 13 residues. Between the trimmed V and J ends, which lost 0 bases and 4 bases, there was a span of 5 bases. This CDR3 reads CASSLVHYNEQFF. CDR3 nucleotide sequence: TGTGCCAGCAGCTTGGTCCATTACAATGAGCAGTTCTTC.

This rearrangement joins TRBV28 to TRBJ2-7; 8 nucleotides line up with TRBD1. Per the germline V gene, CDR1 is MDHEN and CDR2 is SYDVKM. This CDR3 is 13 amino acids long. V shed 2 bases and J 6 bases; nucleotides not matched to a gene: 3. In DNA form, the CDR3 reads TGTGCCAGCAGTTTACAGGGGGCGGGCGAGCAGTACTTC. Translated: CASSLQGAGEQYF.

The rearrangement uses TRBV7-6 and TRBJ2-7; TRBD2 is a possible D gene (5 bases). V was pared by 5 bases and J by 2 bases, with 19 bases between. CDR3 length: 16 amino acids. Germline loops: CDR1 SGHVS, CDR2 FNYEAQ. The chain's CDR3 is CASSPKGVSVTYEQYF. The CDR3 nucleotides read TGTGCCAGCAGCCCTAAGGGAGTATCTGTCACCTACGAGCAGTACTTC. Together with reference TRBV7-6 and TRBJ2-7, the CDR3 gives the full variable domain: GAGVSQSPRYKVTKRGQDVALRCDPISGHVSLYWYRQALGQGPEFLTYFNYEAQQDKSGLPNDRFSAERPEGSISTLTIQRTEQRDSAMYRCASSPKGVSVTYEQYFGPGTRLTVT.

CDR3 sequence (DNA): TGTGCCAGCTCACGAGAGCGGCAGGAGACCCAGTACTTC. Protein: CASSRERQETQYF. The V gene is TRBV18, the J gene TRBJ2-5, with D possibly TRBD2 on 5 matching bases. This CDR3 has 13 amino acids. Trimming stripped 4 bases from V and 5 bases from J, with 11 bases between. The germline gives CDR1 KGHSH, CDR2 LQKENI.

The chain has TRBV29-1 and TRBJ1-2, with a tentative D call TRBD1 (5 bases). Germline assignment: CDR1 SQVTM and CDR2 ANQGSEA. The V and J ends lost 6 bases and 3 bases respectively, with 17 bases between them. The length of the CDR3 is 14 residues. Written as DNA, the CDR3 is TGCAGCGTAGACAGCAGGCGGGGGGACTATGGCTACACCTTC. Amino acids: CSVDSRRGDYGYTF.

On this clone: Other DNA sequences within the sample encode an identical CDR3. V gene TRBV28 combines with J gene TRBJ1-5, with D possibly being TRBD1 (6 bases). CDR3 length: 13 residues. The germline gives CDR1 MDHEN, CDR2 SYDVKM. V lost 5 bases and J 4 bases, leaving 9 bases between the germline ends. The CDR3 DNA follows: TGTGCCAGCAGTCCCAGGGGAAATCAGCCCCAGCATTTT. This sequence encodes CASSPRGNQPQHF.

The chain has TRBV19 and TRBJ1-2; TRBD1 agrees at 8 bases. CDR3 length equals 15 residues. Germline lookup yields CDR1 LNHDA and CDR2 SQIVND (reference sequence). The ends lost 0 bases at V and 8 bases at J; junction bases unmatched: 8. CDR3 sequence reads: CASSIDLGTGKGYTF. CDR3 in DNA: TGTGCCAGTAGTATAGACCTTGGGACAGGTAAAGGCTACACCTTC.

The J gene is TRBJ2-7, the V gene TRBV7-9, with D maybe TRBD2 (6 bases). Germline CDR1 is SEHNR and CDR2 is FQNEAQ (reference sequence). The V gene lost 8 bases and the J gene lost 0 bases, with 26 bases spanning the gap. The CDR3 extends over 18 amino acids. CDR3 in amino acids: CASQVSPMGTANSYEQYF. The CDR3 nucleotides are TGTGCCAGCCAAGTATCTCCGATGGGGACTGCCAACTCCTACGAGCAGTACTTC.

The chain uses TRBV30 and TRBJ1-2; D is unclear. The CDR3 spans 16 residues. From germline, CDR1 is GTSNPN and CDR2 SVGIG (reference sequence). V was pared by 0 bases and J by 4 bases, with 18 bases between. CDR3 loop: CAWSVSLMASPYGYTF. As DNA, the CDR3 is TGTGCCTGGAGTGTGTCCCTTATGGCCTCGCCCTATGGCTACACCTTC.

This chain joins TRBV9 and TRBJ2-1; 11 bases align to TRBD2. Germline-derived CDR1 and CDR2 are SGDLS and YYNGEE. CDR3 length: 17 residues. The junction had 8 bases not matched to a gene; V was cut back by 0 bases and J by 6 bases. The CDR3 DNA reads as TGTGCCAGCAGCGTAGTTAGTATGACTAGCGGGACCAATGAGCAGTTCTTC. This sequence encodes CASSVVSMTSGTNEQFF.

CDR3 residues: CASSRGSLTDTQYF. The CDR3 bases are TGTGCCAGCAGCAGGGGATCGCTCACAGATACGCAGTATTTT. The chain has TRBV2 and TRBJ2-3, with D tentatively TRBD1 (6 bases). Germline CDR1 and CDR2: SNHLY and FYNNEI. The CDR3 contains 14 residues. Trimming stripped 6 bases from V and 2 bases from J, with 12 bases between.

The chain is built from TRBV27 and TRBJ2-7; 12 nucleotides agree with TRBD1. This CDR3 comprises 14 residues. CDR1 and CDR2 from the germline V gene are MNHEY and SMNVEV (reference sequence). After removal of 10 bases from V and 7 bases from J, the junction contained 11 bases not matched to a gene. The CDR3 loop is CATPPGQGAGEQYF. CDR3 DNA sequence: TGTGCCACCCCGCCGGGACAGGGGGCCGGGGAGCAGTACTTC.

V is TRBV4-3 and J is TRBJ2-7; a possible D gene is TRBD1 (5 bases). Looked up from germline, CDR1 is LGHNA and CDR2 is YSLEER. V dropped 0 bases and J dropped 2 bases, with 8 bases sitting between them. The CDR3 has 14 amino acids. CDR3 protein: CASSQDRDPYEQYF. CDR3 coding DNA: TGCGCCAGCAGCCAAGACAGGGATCCCTACGAGCAGTACTTC.

J is TRBJ2-7 and V is TRBV27; TRBD2 might be the D (5 bases). Trimming pared 7 bases from V and 5 bases from J, leaving 21 bases between. Germline V lookup: CDR1 MNHEY, CDR2 SMNVEV (reference sequence). This CDR3 has 15 amino acids. CDR3 region: CASTTERSRLNEQYF. CDR3 sequence (DNA): TGTGCCAGCACCACTGAGCGGTCTAGGTTGAACGAGCAGTACTTC.

This chain joins TRBV6-2 or TRBV6-3 and TRBJ1-2; no definite D call. The V gene's germline CDR1 is MNHEY and CDR2 SVGEGT. The CDR3 consists of 13 residues. V was clipped by 5 bases and J by 4 bases, with 11 bases between them. The CDR3 coding sequence is TGTGCCAGCAGTCAGAGGAGCCTCTATGGCTACACCTTC. Encoded protein: CASSQRSLYGYTF.

This chain uses TRBV2 with TRBJ2-7; 7 positions agree with TRBD2. CDR1 and CDR2 (germline): SNHLY, FYNNEI. The CDR3 consists of 14 residues. The junction had 2 bases not matched to a gene; V was cut back by 1 base and J by 2 bases. The CDR3, as DNA: TGTGCCAGCAGTGAAGAGCGGGGTCCCTACGAGCAGTACTTC. This sequence encodes CASSEERGPYEQYF.

The chain recombines TRBV27 with TRBJ2-5; 13 nucleotides align to TRBD2. The V and J ends lost 6 bases and 4 bases, in that order; junction bases with no gene match: 8. CDR3 length: 16 residues. CDR1 MNHEY and CDR2 SMNVEV come from the germline V gene (reference sequence). This CDR3 reads CASSMGGLAGTETQYF. The DNA for the CDR3 is TGTGCCAGCAGCATGGGGGGACTAGCGGGAACAGAGACCCAGTACTTC.

The rearrangement uses TRBV19 and TRBJ2-1, with a tentative D call TRBD1 (5 bases). The CDR3 runs to 14 residues. Trimming cost V 3 bases and J 9 bases, with 15 bases left between them. Germline CDR1 and CDR2: LNHDA and SQIVND (reference sequence). The CDR3 is CASSMGLNIGEQFF. In nucleotides, the CDR3 is TGTGCCAGTAGTATGGGGCTAAATATCGGTGAGCAGTTCTTC.

The chain carries TRBV19 and TRBJ2-5; a possible D gene is TRBD2 (6 bases). This CDR3 has 15 amino acids. The V and J ends lost 1 base and 2 bases respectively, with 11 bases between them. The germline gives CDR1 LNHDA, CDR2 SQIVND (reference sequence). This chain's CDR3 is CASSIGGDLQETQYF. Here the CDR3 DNA reads TGTGCCAGTAGTATAGGGGGGGACTTACAAGAGACCCAGTACTTC.

The gene calls are TRBV29-1 and TRBJ1-1, with D perhaps matching TRBD1 (6 bases). V gave up 6 bases and J gave up 1 base, with 15 bases separating them. Germline V gene sequence: CDR1 SQVTM, CDR2 ANQGSEA. The CDR3 contains 14 residues. The CDR3 DNA follows: TGCAGCGTCCTCCATCAGGGGCCGAACACTGAAGCTTTCTTT. It codes for CSVLHQGPNTEAFF.

This chain connects TRBV6-6 to TRBJ2-5, with 9 bases identical to TRBD2. Per germline, CDR1 MNHNY and CDR2 SVGAGI (reference sequence). The CDR3 is made up of 14 amino acids. The J segment lost 5 bases and the V segment lost 8 bases, leaving 9 bases of the junction unmatched. DNA of the CDR3: TGTGCCAGCTGCGGGAGGGCCTTTCGGGAGACCCAGTACTTC. Residues: CASCGRAFRETQYF.